The T cell receptor beta chain described here comes from a study of blood T cell repertoires in COVID-19. J gave up 5 bases and V 1 base, and 5 bases lay outside the gene matches. Germline-derived CDR1 and CDR2 are SGHTA and FQGNSA. The CDR3 length is 15 residues. TCRdb keeps only in-frame clones here, not all; method: immunoSEQ multiplex PCR. The top ten hold roughly 8% of the sample, which has roughly 150,000 clones, about 80% seen once. Specimen: peripheral blood. This chain links TRBV7-2 with TRBJ2-7, with 10 bases that match TRBD1. The clonotype was recovered from a man aged 55 to 70 with acute or convalescent COVID-19. CDR3 amino acids: CASSLVGQGIHEQYF. CDR3 sequence (DNA): TGTGCCAGCAGCTTAGTGGGACAGGGGATCCACGAGCAGTACTTC. Supplemented by reference TRBV7-2 and TRBJ2-7, the full variable domain reads GAGVSQSPSNKVTEKGKDVELRCDPISGHTALYWYRQSLGQGLEFLIYFQGNSAPDKSGLPSDRFSAERTGGSVSTLTIQRTQQEDSAVYLCASSLVGQGIHEQYFGPGTRLTVT.